This TCR beta chain appears in the sequencing data of a study of T cell responses to AZD1222 COVID-19 vaccine. Points from the study as a whole: The donors showed a predominance of white British ancestry and of females, with possible underestimation of clonal diversity.

Concerning this clone itself: No antigen is known for it.

Generated by immunoSEQ multiplex PCR, the TCRdb table keeps only in-frame clones and is missing some. The data show 20,000 to 30,000 clones, 86% seen once. Sequencing used peripheral blood, obtained 28 days after the second AZD1222 dose. This sequence was found in an adult who received the AZD1222 COVID-19 vaccine.

This chain's CDR3 is CASRRVLGGRDNEQFF. The CDR3 nucleotides read TGTGCCAGCAGACGGGTCCTGGGAGGAAGGGACAATGAGCAGTTCTTC. V gene TRBV27 combines with J gene TRBJ2-1; a possible D gene is TRBD2 (6 bases). From germline, CDR1 is MNHEY and CDR2 SMNVEV (reference sequence). CDR3 length equals 16 residues. Trimming took off 6 bases at V and 5 bases at J, with 20 bases between the two ends.